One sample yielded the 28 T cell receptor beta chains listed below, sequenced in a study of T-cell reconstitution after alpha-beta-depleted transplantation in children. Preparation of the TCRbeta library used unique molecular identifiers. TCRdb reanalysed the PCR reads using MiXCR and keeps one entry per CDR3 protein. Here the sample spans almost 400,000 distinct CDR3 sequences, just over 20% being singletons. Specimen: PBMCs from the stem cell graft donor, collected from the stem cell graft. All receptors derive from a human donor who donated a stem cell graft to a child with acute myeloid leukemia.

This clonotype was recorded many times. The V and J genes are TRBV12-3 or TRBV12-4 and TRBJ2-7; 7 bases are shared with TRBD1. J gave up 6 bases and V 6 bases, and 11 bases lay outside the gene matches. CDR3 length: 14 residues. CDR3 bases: TGTGCCAGCAGACGACAGGGTCTTGTTCGCGAGCAGTACTTC. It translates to CASRRQGLVREQYF.

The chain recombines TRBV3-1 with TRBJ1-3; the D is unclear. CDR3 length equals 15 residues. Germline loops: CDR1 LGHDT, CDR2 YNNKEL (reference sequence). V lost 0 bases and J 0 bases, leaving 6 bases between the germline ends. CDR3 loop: CASSQDHNSGNTIYF. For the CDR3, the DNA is TGTGCCAGCAGCCAAGATCACAACTCTGGAAACACCATATATTTT. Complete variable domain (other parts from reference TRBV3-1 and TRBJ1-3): DTAVSQTPKYLVTQMGNDKSIKCEQNLGHDTMYWYKQDSKKFLKIMFSYNNKELIINETVPNRFSPKSPDKAHLNLHINSLELGDSAVYFCASSQDHNSGNTIYFGEGSWLTVV.

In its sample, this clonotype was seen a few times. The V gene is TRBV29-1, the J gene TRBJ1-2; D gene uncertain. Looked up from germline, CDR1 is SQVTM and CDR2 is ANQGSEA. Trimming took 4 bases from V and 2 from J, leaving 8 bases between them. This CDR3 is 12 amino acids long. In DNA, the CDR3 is TGCAGCGTTGTGATACAGAACTATGGCTACACCTTC. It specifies CSVVIQNYGYTF.

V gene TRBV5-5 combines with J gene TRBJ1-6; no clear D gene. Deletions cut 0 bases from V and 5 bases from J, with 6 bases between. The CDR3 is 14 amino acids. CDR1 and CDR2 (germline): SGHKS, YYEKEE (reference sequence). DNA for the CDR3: TGTGCCAGCAGCTTGGATGGGAATAATTCACCCCTCCACTTT. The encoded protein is CASSLDGNNSPLHF.

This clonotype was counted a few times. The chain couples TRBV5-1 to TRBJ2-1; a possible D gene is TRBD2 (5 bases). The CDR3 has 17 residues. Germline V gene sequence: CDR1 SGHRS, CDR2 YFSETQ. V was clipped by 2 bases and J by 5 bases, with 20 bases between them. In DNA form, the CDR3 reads TGCGCCAGCAGCTTCGCCCAGGTCGCAAGCGGAAACAATGAGCAGTTCTTC. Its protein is CASSFAQVASGNNEQFF.

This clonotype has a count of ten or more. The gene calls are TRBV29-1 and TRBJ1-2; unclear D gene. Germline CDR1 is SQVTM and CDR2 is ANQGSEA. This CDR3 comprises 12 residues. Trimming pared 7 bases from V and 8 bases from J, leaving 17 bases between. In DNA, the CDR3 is TGCAGCGAGACGGGCCCGGGAGGGGGCTACACCTTC. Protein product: CSETGPGGGYTF.

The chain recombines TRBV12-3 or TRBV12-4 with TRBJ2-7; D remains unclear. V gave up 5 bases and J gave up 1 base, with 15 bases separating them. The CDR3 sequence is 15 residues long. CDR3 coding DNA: TGTGCCAGCAGTCGAAGTCCCCTGGGTTCCTACGAGCAGTACTTC. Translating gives CASSRSPLGSYEQYF.

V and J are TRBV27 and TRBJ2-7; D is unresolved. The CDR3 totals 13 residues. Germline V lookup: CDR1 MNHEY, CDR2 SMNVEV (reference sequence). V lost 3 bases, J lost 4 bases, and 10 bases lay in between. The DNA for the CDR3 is TGTGCCAGCAGTTTCGGTGACGGATACGAGCAGTACTTC. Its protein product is CASSFGDGYEQYF.

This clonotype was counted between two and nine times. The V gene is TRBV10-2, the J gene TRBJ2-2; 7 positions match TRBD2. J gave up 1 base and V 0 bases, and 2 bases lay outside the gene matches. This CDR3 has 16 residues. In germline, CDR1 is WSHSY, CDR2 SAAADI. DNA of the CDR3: TGCGCCAGCAGTGAGTCGTCTAGCGGGAACACCGGGGAGCTGTTTTTT. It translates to CASSESSSGNTGELFF.

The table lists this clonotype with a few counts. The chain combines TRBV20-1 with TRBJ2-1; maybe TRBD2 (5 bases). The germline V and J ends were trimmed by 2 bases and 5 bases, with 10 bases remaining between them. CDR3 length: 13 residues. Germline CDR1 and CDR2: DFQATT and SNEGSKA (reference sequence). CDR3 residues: CSARMDWDNEQFF. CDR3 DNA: TGCAGTGCTAGAATGGACTGGGACAATGAGCAGTTCTTC.

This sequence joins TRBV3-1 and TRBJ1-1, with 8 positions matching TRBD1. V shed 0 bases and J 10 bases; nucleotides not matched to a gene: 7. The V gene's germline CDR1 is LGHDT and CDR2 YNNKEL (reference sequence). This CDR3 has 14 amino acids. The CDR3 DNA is TGTGCCAGCAGCCAAGACAATGCAGGGGGCCGAGCTTTCTTT. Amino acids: CASSQDNAGGRAFF.

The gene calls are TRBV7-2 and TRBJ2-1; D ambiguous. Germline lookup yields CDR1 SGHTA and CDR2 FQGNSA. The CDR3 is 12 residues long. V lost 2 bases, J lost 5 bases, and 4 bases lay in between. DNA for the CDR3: TGTGCCAGCAGCTTACACGACAATGAGCAGTTCTTC. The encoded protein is CASSLHDNEQFF.

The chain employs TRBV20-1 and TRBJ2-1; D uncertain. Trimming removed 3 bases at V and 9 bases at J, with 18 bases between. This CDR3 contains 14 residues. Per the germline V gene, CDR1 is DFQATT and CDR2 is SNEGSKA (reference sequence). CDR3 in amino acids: CSARGWDLGSEQFF. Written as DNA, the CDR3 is TGCAGTGCTAGGGGGTGGGATTTGGGTTCTGAGCAGTTCTTC.

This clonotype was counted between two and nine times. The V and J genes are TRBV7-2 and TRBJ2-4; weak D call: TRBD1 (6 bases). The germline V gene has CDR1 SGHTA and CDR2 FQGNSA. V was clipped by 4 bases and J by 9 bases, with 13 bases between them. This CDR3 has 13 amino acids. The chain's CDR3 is CASSYTGSGIQYF. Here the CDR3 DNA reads TGTGCCAGCAGCTATACAGGGTCGGGCATTCAGTACTTC.

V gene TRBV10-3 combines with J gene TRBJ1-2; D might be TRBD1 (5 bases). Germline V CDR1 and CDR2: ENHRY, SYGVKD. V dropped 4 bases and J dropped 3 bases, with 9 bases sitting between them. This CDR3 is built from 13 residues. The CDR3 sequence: CAISAGGDYGYTF. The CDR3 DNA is TGTGCCATCAGTGCCGGGGGAGACTATGGCTACACCTTC.

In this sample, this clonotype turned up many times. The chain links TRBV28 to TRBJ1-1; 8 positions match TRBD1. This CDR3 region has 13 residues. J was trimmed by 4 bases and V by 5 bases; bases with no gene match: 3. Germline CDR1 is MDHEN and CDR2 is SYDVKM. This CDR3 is CASSLTGGTEAFF. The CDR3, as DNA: TGTGCCAGCAGTCTAACAGGGGGCACTGAAGCTTTCTTT.

For the CDR3, the DNA is TGCGCCAGCAGGTCAGCAGGGGATCAAGAGACCCAGTACTTC. Translated: CASRSAGDQETQYF. This chain joins TRBV5-1 and TRBJ2-5; the D gene is possibly TRBD1 (6 bases). The CDR3 contains 14 residues. Trimming pared 5 bases from V and 2 bases from J, leaving 13 bases between. CDR1 SGHRS and CDR2 YFSETQ come from the germline V gene.

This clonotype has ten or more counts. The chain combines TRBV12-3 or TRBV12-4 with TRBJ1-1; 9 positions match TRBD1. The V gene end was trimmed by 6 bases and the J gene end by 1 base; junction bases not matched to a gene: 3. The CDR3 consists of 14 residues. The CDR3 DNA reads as TGTGCCAGCAGGGGGACAGGGCCGAACACTGAAGCTTTCTTT. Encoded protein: CASRGTGPNTEAFF.

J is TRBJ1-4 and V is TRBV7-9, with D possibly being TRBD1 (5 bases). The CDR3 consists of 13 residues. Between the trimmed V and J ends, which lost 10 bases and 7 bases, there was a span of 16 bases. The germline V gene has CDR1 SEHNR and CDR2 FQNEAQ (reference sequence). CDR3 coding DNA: TGTGCCACGGGCGGGGCAGGAGGTGAAAAACTGTTTTTT. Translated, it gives CATGGAGGEKLFF.

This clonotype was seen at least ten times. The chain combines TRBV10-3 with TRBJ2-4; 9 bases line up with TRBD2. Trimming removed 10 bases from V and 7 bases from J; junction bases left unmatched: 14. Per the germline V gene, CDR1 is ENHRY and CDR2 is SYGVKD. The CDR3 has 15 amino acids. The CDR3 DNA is TGTGCCACCGGCCTTAGAGCGGGAGGTTCGAACATTCAGTACTTC. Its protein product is CATGLRAGGSNIQYF.

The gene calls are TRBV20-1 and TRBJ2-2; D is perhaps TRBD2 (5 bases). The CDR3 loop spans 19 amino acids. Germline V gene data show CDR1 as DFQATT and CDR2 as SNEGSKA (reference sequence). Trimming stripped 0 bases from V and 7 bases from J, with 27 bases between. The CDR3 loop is CSARDLQAEQPGKYGELFF. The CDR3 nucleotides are TGCAGTGCTAGAGATCTTCAAGCGGAGCAACCGGGGAAGTACGGGGAGCTGTTTTTT.

The DNA of the CDR3 is TGTGCCAGCAGCCAAGATCCGGCGGTTAGCTCCTACGAGCAGTACTTC. It translates to CASSQDPAVSSYEQYF. The V call is TRBV3-1, the J call TRBJ2-7, with no clear D. Germline CDR1 reads LGHDT; CDR2 reads YNNKEL (reference sequence). Trimming took off 0 bases at V and 0 bases at J, with 12 bases between the two ends. The CDR3 extends over 16 amino acids.

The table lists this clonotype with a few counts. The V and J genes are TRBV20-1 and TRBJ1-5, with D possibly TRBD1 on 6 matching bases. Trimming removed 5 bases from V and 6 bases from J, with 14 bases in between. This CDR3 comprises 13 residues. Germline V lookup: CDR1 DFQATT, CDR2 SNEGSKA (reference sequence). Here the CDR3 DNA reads TGCAGTGCTGGAACAGGGTGGGGTCAGCCCCAGCATTTT. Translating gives CSAGTGWGQPQHF.

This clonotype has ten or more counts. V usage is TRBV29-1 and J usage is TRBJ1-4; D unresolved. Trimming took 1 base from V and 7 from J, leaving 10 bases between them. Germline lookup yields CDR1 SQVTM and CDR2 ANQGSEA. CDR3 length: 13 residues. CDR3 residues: CSVEGSNPEKLFF. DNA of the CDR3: TGCAGCGTTGAAGGCAGCAATCCTGAAAAACTGTTTTTT.

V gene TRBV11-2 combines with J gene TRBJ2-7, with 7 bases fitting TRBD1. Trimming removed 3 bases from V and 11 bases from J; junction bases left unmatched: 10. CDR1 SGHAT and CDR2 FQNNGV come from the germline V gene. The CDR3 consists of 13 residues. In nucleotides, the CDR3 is TGTGCCAGCAGCTTGGGGACAGCCAAAACGGAGTACTTC. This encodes CASSLGTAKTEYF.

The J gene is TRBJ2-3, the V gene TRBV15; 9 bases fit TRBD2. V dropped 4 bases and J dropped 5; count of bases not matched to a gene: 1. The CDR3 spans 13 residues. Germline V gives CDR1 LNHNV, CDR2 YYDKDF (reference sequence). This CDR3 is CATSMREGDTQYF. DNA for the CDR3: TGTGCCACCAGCATGCGGGAGGGAGATACGCAGTATTTT.

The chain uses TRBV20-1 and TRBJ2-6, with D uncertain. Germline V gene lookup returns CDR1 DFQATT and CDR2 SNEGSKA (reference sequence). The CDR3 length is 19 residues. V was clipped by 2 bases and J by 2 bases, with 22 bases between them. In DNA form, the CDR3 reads TGCAGTGCTAGAAGTTATTTGGGCTCCGCCGTGGCTGGGGCCAACGTCCTGACTTTC. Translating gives CSARSYLGSAVAGANVLTF.

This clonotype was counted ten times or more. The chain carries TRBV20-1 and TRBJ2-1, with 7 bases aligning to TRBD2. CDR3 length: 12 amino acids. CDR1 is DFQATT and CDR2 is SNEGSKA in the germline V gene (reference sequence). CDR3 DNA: TGCAGCGGCGGGAGAGAGTACAATGAGCAGTTCTTC. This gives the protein CSGGREYNEQFF.